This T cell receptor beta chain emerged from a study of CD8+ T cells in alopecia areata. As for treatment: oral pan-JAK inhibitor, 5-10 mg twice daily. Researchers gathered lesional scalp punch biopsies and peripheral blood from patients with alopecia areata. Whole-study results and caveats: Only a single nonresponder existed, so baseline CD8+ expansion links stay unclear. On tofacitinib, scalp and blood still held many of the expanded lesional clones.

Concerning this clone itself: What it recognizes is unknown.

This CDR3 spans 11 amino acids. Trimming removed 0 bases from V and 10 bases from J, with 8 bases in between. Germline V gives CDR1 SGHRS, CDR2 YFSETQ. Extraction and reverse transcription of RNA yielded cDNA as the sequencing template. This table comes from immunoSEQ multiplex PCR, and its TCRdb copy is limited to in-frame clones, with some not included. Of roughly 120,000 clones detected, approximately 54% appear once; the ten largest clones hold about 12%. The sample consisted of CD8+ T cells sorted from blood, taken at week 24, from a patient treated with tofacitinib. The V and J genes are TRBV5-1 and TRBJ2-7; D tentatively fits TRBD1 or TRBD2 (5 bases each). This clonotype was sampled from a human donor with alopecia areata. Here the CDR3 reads CASSLAGDQYF. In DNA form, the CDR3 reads TGCGCCAGCAGCTTGGCCGGGGACCAGTACTTC.